The clone carrying this T cell receptor beta chain occurred a few times. These data are taken from a study of blood T cell repertoires in COVID-19. Turning to the study itself: Spain, Italy and the United States supplied samples that represented acute and convalescent COVID-19. T cells, B-cell-depleted T cells, or PBMCs provided the cDNA or gDNA that served as material.

Source study methods: Amplifying reference gene primers gave estimates of nucleated cell counts. Assay used: immunoSEQ multiplex PCR; TCRdb lists only in-frame clones, some missing. The DNA was the basis for D and trimming; V, J and clone size are from that table. The sample lists about 290,000 clones; around four fifths were seen once. The CDR3 is 15 amino acids. The V gene lost 8 bases and the J gene lost 7 bases, with 20 bases spanning the gap. Germline-derived CDR1 and CDR2 are SNHLY and FYNNEI. The TCR was taken from a woman aged 45-59 years with active or convalescent COVID-19. The sample taken for sequencing was peripheral blood. This chain uses TRBV2 with TRBJ1-4; D may be TRBD1 (5 bases). CDR3 region: CASLKSPNTGEKLFF. In nucleotides, the CDR3 is TGTGCCAGCCTTAAGAGCCCCAACACAGGTGAAAAACTGTTTTTT.